This T cell receptor (beta chain) derives from a study of OX40 agonist ivuxolimab in advanced cancers. In terms of the full investigation: The costimulatory receptor OX40 (CD134) was targeted by ivuxolimab, a fully human IgG2 agonistic monoclonal antibody. The paper reports the monotherapy dose-escalation portion (N of about 56 patients) of the phase I ivuxolimab trial. Intravenous ivuxolimab was administered to patients every 2 weeks at six dose levels: 0.01, 0.1, 0.3, 1.5, 3 and 10 mg/kg. Partial responses occurred in three dose-escalation patients: two with cutaneous melanoma and one with hepatocellular carcinoma. A male proportion of roughly 85% and a mean age of approximately 62 years, ranging from roughly 23 to 90, were recorded for the dose-escalation cohort. The purpose of peripheral TCRbeta sequencing was to test whether ivuxolimab changed TCR sequence diversity and led to clonal T-cell expansion. Of the approximately 53 patients in dose escalation, 19 had hepatocellular carcinoma, approximately 15 had melanoma, 9 had renal cell carcinoma and 9 had head and neck cancer. Patients were allowed to have had prior anti-PD-1, anti-PD-L1 or anti-CTLA-4 therapy, and around two fifths of the dose-escalation patients had been treated with checkpoint inhibitors. The paper as a whole reports these results and caveats: The antigen specificity of the peripheral T cells that underwent clonal expansion was not determined. After ivuxolimab, CD8+ T cells had more expanded clones than CD4+ T cells on average. In the 0.1-3.0 mg/kg groups, partial responders were among the patients with the lowest normalized peripheral clonal expansion, particularly in CD8+ T cells. Clonal expansion of both CD4+ and CD8+ blood T cells was observed from baseline to week 6 at doses 0.1 to 3.0 mg/kg. Low levels of normalized T-cell clonal expansion were also seen in some nonresponding patients.

Note on this clone: It lacks a known antigen. Per-base quality was not reported, and no clone a single base away is much larger than it.

Genomic DNA was extracted from sorted cells for sequencing of the TCRbeta CDR3 region. The immunoSEQ Assay was used for sequencing of TCRbeta CDR3 regions. TCRdb stores this immuneACCESS table with in-frame sequences only. Part of the clones is absent; in the studies checked, under half of the shortfall reflects unresolved V genes, and no reason is known for the rest. The sample records about 70,000 clones, 86% of which are singletons. Roughly 3% of the sample goes to the ten largest clones. Patients with autoimmune disease history or receiving systemic immunosuppression were excluded from the trial. Peripheral blood for TCR sequencing was collected from all dose cohorts at baseline, on cycle 4 day 1, and on cycle 7 day 1. The samples were taken from a phase I, first-in-human, multicenter, open-label dose-escalation trial of ivuxolimab. Adults with locally advanced or metastatic melanoma, renal cell carcinoma, hepatocellular carcinoma or head and neck squamous cell carcinoma were enrolled in the trial. Before TCR sequencing, CD4+ and CD8+ T cells were separately sorted from peripheral blood.

From the cysteine through the phenylalanine, the CDR3 covers 18 amino acids. The CDR3 DNA has 54 bases and is translated from base 1. CDR1 and CDR2, per the germline V gene, are MDHEN and SYDVKM. V is trimmed back by 4 bases and J by 0 bases, and the junction contains 13 bases that no gene match accounts for. The V and J genes are TRBV28 and TRBJ2-3, and 7 junctional nucleotides match TRBD2. The source was CD4+ or CD8+ T cells sorted from blood, collected in a trial of the OX40 agonist ivuxolimab. The source is an adult with an advanced solid tumor such as melanoma, head and neck, liver or kidney cancer. The CDR3 region has the sequence CASSSTRLATFSTDTQYF. The sequenced DNA is TGTGCCAGCAGTTCCACTCGACTAGCCACCTTTAGCACAGATACGCAGTATTTT.